What follows describes a single T cell receptor beta chain. The method was immunoSEQ multiplex PCR; TCRdb's version includes in-frame clones alone and lacks a portion of them. The sample yields over 400,000 clones, approximately 89% seen once. The treatment is: roughly 18 received Ad26.COV2.S at low or high dose, single or two shots; five or six received placebo; per-sample allocation not given. Following the first vaccine or placebo injection, samples were taken on day 63. The length of the CDR3 is 13 residues. Germline V gene data show CDR1 as LNHDA and CDR2 as SQIVND (reference sequence). Trimming took off 8 bases at V and 0 bases at J, with 9 bases between the two ends. This record comes from a study of Ad26.COV2.S vaccination and SARS-CoV-2 variants.

The material sequenced was peripheral blood, taken in a trial of Ad26.COV2.S vaccine versus placebo. The rearrangement links TRBV19 to TRBJ2-3; D possibly uses TRBD1 or TRBD2 (6 bases each). The clonotype originates from a person aged 18 to 65 who received the Ad26.COV2.S COVID-19 vaccine or a placebo. The CDR3 loop is CASGGQSTDTQYF. The CDR3 DNA sequence: TGTGCCAGTGGGGGGCAGAGCACAGATACGCAGTATTTT.